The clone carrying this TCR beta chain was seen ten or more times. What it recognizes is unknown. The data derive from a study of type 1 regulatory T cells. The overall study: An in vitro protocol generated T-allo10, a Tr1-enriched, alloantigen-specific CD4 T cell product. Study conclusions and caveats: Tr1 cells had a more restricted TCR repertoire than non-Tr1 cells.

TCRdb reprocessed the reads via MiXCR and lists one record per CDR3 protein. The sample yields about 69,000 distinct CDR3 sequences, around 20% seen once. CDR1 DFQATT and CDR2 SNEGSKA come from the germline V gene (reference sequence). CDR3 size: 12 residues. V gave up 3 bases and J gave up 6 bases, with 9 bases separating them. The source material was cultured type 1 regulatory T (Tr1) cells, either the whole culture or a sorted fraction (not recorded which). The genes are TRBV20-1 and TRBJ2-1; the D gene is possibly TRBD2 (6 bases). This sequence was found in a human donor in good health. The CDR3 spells CSASGSSNEQFF. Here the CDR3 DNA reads TGCAGTGCTAGCGGGAGTTCCAATGAGCAGTTCTTC.